The entry below gives a single T cell receptor (beta chain) sequence along with its context. Its cognate antigen is unknown. Use of 60 Vbeta and 13 Jbeta primers characterized the PCR. Profiled with immunoSEQ multiplex PCR; TCRdb holds only in-frame clones, not every one. Of 150,000 or so clones listed, about 72% are singletons. The data belong to a study of cytomegalovirus exposure and HLA in healthy donors. Overall study findings and caveats: Most TCR sequences proved rare, with some public TCRs found in many donors. Presence/absence analyses assumed roughly uniform sequencing depth across donors, which may not hold.

The CDR3 is made up of 17 amino acids. The sequenced material came from PBMCs. J is TRBJ2-1 and V is TRBV21-1; the table gives TRBD1 as D, unverified against the DNA. TRBV21-1 is assigned pseudogene status. The origin of this receptor is a man aged 50 or older in good health and CMV-seropositive. The CDR3 DNA follows: TGTGCCAGCAGCAAAGCCTGTCAGGGGGAGAGAGGCAATGAGCAGTTCTTC. It codes for CASSKACQGERGNEQFF.